Below, 2 T cell receptor beta chains from the same sample are listed, as sequenced in a study of CD8 T cells in Susac syndrome. RNA was extracted with the RNeasy kit, and a quantity of about 0.45 to 1 ug was reverse transcribed using random hexamers. Via MiXCR, TCRdb re-called the immunoSEQ multiplex PCR reads, giving one row per CDR3 protein. The repertoire consists of some 97,000 distinct CDR3 sequences, with around 95% occurring once and the leading ten covering 0.3%. The source material was CD8+ T cells from PBMCs. These receptors all stem from a human donor with Susac syndrome.

The gene calls are TRBV29-1 and TRBJ2-3, with TRBD1 as a possible D gene (6 bases). The CDR3 length is 13 residues. Germline V gives CDR1 SQVTM, CDR2 ANQGSEA. The CDR3 sequence: CALRGGSTDTQYF. As DNA, the CDR3 is TGCGCCCTGAGAGGGGGAAGCACAGATACGCAGTATTTT.

The chain links TRBV4-1 to TRBJ2-7, with a possible D match to TRBD1 (6 bases). The germline V gene has CDR1 MGHRA and CDR2 YSYEKL. Trimming took 5 bases from V and 2 from J, leaving 16 bases between them. The CDR3 is 15 amino acids. This CDR3 is CASSSKSDSTYEQYF. CDR3 in DNA: TGCGCCAGCAGCTCCAAGTCGGACAGTACCTACGAGCAGTACTTC.